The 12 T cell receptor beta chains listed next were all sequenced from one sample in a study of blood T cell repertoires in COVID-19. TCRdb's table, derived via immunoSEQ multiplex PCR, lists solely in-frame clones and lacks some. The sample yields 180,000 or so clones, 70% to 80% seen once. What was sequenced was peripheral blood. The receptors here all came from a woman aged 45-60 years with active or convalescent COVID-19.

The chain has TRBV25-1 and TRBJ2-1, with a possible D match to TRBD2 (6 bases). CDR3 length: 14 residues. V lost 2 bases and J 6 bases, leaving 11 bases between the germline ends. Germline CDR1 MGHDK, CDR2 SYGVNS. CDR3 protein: CASSERSGLNEQFF. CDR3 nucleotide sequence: TGTGCCAGCAGTGAAAGGAGCGGGCTCAATGAGCAGTTCTTC.

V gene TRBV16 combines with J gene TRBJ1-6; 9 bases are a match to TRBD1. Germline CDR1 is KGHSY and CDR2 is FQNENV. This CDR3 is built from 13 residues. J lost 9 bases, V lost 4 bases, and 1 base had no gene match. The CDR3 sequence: CASSRTGVSPLHF. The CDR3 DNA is TGTGCCAGCAGCCGGACAGGGGTTTCACCCCTCCACTTT.

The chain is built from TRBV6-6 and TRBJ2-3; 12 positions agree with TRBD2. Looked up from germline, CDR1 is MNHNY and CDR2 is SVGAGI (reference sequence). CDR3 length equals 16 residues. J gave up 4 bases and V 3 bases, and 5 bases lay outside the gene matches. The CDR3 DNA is TGTGCCAGCAGTTATCCCTCTAGCGGGGGGGCAGATACGCAGTATTTT. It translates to CASSYPSSGGADTQYF.

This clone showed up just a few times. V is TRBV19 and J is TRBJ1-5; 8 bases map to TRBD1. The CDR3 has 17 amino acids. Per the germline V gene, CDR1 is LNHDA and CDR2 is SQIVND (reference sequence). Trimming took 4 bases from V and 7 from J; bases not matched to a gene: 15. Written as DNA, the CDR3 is TGTGCCAGTAGTACCGGACAGGGTCGGGGTACGGGACAGCCCCAGCATTTT. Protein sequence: CASSTGQGRGTGQPQHF.

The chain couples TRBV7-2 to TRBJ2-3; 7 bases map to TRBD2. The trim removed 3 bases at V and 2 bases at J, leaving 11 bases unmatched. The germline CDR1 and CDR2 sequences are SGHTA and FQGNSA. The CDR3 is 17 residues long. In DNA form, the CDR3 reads TGTGCCAGCAGCTTGGTAGTAGCGGGCTCACTCACAGATACGCAGTATTTT. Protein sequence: CASSLVVAGSLTDTQYF.

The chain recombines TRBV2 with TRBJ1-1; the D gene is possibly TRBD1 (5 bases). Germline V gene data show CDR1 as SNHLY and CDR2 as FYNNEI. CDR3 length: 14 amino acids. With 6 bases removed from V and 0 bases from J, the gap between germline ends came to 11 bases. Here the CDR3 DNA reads TGTGCCAGCAGCGAACTCAGGGTGAACACTGAAGCTTTCTTT. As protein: CASSELRVNTEAFF.

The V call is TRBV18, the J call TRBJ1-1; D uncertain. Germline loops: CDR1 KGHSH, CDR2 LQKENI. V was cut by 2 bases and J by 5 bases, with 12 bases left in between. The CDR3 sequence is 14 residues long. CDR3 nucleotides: TGTGCCAGCTCACCAGACATAGGGAGTACTGAAGCTTTCTTT. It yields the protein CASSPDIGSTEAFF.

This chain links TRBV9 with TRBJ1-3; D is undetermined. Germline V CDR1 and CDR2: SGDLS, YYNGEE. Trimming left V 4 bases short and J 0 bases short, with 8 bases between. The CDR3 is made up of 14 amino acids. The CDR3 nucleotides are TGTGCCAGCAGCACGCTGAGCTCTGGAAACACCATATATTTT. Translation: CASSTLSSGNTIYF. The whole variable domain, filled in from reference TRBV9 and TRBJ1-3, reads DSGVTQTPKHLITATGQRVTLRCSPRSGDLSVYWYQQSLDQGLQFLIQYYNGEERAKGNILERFSAQQFPDLHSELNLSSLELGDSALYFCASSTLSSGNTIYFGEGSWLTVV.

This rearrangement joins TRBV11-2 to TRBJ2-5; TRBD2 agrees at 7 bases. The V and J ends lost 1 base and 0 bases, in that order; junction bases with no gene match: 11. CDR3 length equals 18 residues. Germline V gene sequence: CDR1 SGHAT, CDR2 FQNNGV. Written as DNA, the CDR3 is TGTGCCAGCAGCTTAGGCGGGAGTGGAGGCCTATACCAAGAGACCCAGTACTTC. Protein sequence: CASSLGGSGGLYQETQYF.

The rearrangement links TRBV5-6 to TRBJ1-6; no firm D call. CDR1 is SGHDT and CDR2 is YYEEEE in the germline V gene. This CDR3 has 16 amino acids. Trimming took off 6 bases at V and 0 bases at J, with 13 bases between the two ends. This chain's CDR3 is CASNTLVSSYNSPLHF. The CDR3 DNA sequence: TGTGCCAGCAACACCCTTGTCAGCTCCTATAATTCACCCCTCCACTTT.

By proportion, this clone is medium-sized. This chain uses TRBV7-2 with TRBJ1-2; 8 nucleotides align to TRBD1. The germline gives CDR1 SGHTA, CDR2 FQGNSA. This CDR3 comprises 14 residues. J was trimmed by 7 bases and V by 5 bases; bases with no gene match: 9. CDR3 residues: CASSPRGQGRGYTF. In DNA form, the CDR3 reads TGTGCCAGCAGCCCCCGAGGACAGGGACGTGGCTACACCTTC.

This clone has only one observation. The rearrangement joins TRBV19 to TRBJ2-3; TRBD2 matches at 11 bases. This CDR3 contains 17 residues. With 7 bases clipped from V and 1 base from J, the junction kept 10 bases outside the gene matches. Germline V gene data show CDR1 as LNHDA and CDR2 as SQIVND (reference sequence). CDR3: CASTYNSLAGGTDTQYF. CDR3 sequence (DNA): TGTGCCAGTACCTACAACTCACTAGCGGGAGGCACAGATACGCAGTATTTT.